The 12 T cell receptor beta chains below all came from one sample that was sequenced in a study of T cell repertoires in cytomegalovirus infection (dated by TCRdb to the late 2010s). These TCRs' antigens remain unknown. The treatment or condition label, read with the paper, signifies: in vitro stimulation with specific CMV peptide epitopes to enrich CMV-specific T cells. Sequencing used an Illumina HiSeq 1500. TCRdb's own reprocessing of the public reads used fastp at Q25 and MiXCR and kept productive beta chains. Duplicate CDR3 protein sequences are folded into a single record with the most common DNA and genes. This sample holds a few hundred thousand distinct CDR3 sequences; approximately 30% were observed only once. The top ten clonotypes cover 13% of the sample. The sample in question was cultured PBMCs, obtained from culture after CMV antigen stimulation. These receptor sequences come from a human donor in good health (CMV status not recorded). Some clones in this sample may be carry-over from other donors' samples.

This clonotype was seen only a few times. The chain couples TRBV6-5 to TRBJ2-3; 7 bases match TRBD1. There are 14 residues in the CDR3. V dropped 5 bases and J dropped 8; count of bases not matched to a gene: 10. The germline CDR1 and CDR2 sequences are MNHEY and SVGAGI. CDR3 protein: CASSADRESGTQYF. For the CDR3, the DNA is TGTGCCAGCAGTGCTGACAGGGAATCGGGTACGCAGTATTTT.

This clonotype showed up just a few times. This rearrangement joins TRBV7-2 to TRBJ1-5; the D gene is possibly TRBD1 (5 bases). CDR1 SGHTA and CDR2 FQGNSA come from the germline V gene. V gave up 4 bases and J gave up 2 bases, with 24 bases separating them. The CDR3 runs 19 residues. CDR3 sequence reads: CASSSFVGAGGLGNQPQHF. CDR3 DNA sequence: TGTGCCAGCAGCTCATTCGTCGGGGCAGGTGGCCTTGGCAATCAGCCCCAGCATTTT.

The CDR3 region is CASSERTGGYNEQFF. CDR3 DNA: TGTGCCAGCAGTGAACGAACGGGCGGTTACAATGAGCAGTTCTTC. The chain links TRBV2 to TRBJ2-1; D remains unclear. V shed 2 bases and J shed 4 bases, with 12 bases lying between them. The CDR3 runs 15 residues. CDR1 and CDR2 (germline): SNHLY, FYNNEI.

This clonotype was detected a few times. The CDR3 DNA is TGTGCCAGCAGCTCCCTTCGGCAGATCTCTGGAAACACCATATATTTT. This gives the protein CASSSLRQISGNTIYF. The chain has TRBV7-2 and TRBJ1-3; D remains unclear. The germline V and J ends were trimmed by 4 bases and 0 bases, with 13 bases remaining between them. This CDR3 region has 16 residues. Germline V gene lookup returns CDR1 SGHTA and CDR2 FQGNSA.

This clonotype turned up a few times. The CDR3 here is CASSSPGGSGYTF. In DNA form, the CDR3 reads TGTGCCAGCAGCTCACCGGGAGGGTCTGGCTACACCTTC. The gene calls are TRBV7-9 and TRBJ1-2, with no clear D. The CDR3 is 13 amino acids. The V end lost 4 bases, the J end lost 7 bases, and 13 bases lay between the germline ends. Germline CDR1 is SEHNR and CDR2 is FQNEAQ (reference sequence).

The table lists this clonotype with a few counts. V is TRBV7-2 and J is TRBJ1-1, with D possibly being TRBD1 (5 bases). V lost 5 bases and J lost 6, with 16 bases in between. There are 14 residues in the CDR3. Germline lookup yields CDR1 SGHTA and CDR2 FQGNSA. CDR3 sequence reads: CASSPFRLGAEAFF. CDR3 nucleotides: TGTGCCAGCAGCCCATTTAGGCTGGGGGCTGAAGCTTTCTTT.

The table lists this clonotype with a few counts. In nucleotides, the CDR3 is TGTGCCAGCAGCTTTGAAAGACTAGCGGGAGCGGCAAATGAGCAGTTCTTC. This codes for CASSFERLAGAANEQFF. V gene TRBV11-3 combines with J gene TRBJ2-1; TRBD2 aligns across 12 bases. The junction had 10 bases not matched to a gene; V was cut back by 3 bases and J by 7 bases. The CDR3 loop spans 17 amino acids. CDR1 SGHNT and CDR2 YENEEA come from the germline V gene.

This clonotype has only one observation. The V call is TRBV19, the J call TRBJ2-7, with a weak D call TRBD1 (6 bases). V was shortened by 2 bases and J by 2 bases, with 10 bases between the two germline ends. Germline V CDR1 and CDR2: LNHDA, SQIVND (reference sequence). CDR3 length equals 14 residues. The CDR3 DNA reads as TGTGCCAGTAGTATAACAGGGTTGGCCTACGAGCAGTACTTC. Residues: CASSITGLAYEQYF.

The chain carries TRBV12-3 or TRBV12-4 and TRBJ1-1; D remains unclear. Trimming took off 3 bases at V and 6 bases at J, with 11 bases between the two ends. The CDR3 runs 13 residues. CDR3 amino acids: CASSFGRGAEAFF. The CDR3 coding sequence is TGTGCCAGCAGTTTTGGTCGAGGCGCTGAAGCTTTCTTT.

The chain has TRBV12-3 or TRBV12-4 and TRBJ2-1, with 9 bases that match TRBD1. The CDR3 spans 14 residues. The V and J ends lost 8 bases and 4 bases, in that order; junction bases with no gene match: 6. In DNA, the CDR3 is TGTGCCAGCGAATCGGACAGGGGATACAATGAGCAGTTCTTC. This sequence encodes CASESDRGYNEQFF.

The chain has TRBV12-3 or TRBV12-4 and TRBJ1-2; D is uncertain. Trimming took off 4 bases at V and 8 bases at J, with 14 bases between the two ends. The length of the CDR3 is 13 residues. The DNA of the CDR3 is TGTGCCAGCAGTTCCTCCCTTCGTGTGGGCTACACCTTC. This sequence encodes CASSSSLRVGYTF.

Concerning this clonotype itself: A read error is possible here, since a much larger clone lies one base away. This chain links TRBV13 with TRBJ1-1; the D gene is possibly TRBD1 (6 bases). This CDR3 comprises 12 residues. Germline loops: CDR1 PRHDT, CDR2 FYEKMQ (reference sequence). Written as DNA, the CDR3 is TGTGCCAGCGGCTTACAGGGTACTGAAGCTTTCTTT. It codes for CASGLQGTEAFF.